This T cell receptor (beta chain) was documented in a study of T cells after yellow fever vaccination. On the study more broadly: Preparation used SMART-Seq v4 Ultra Low Input for the low-cell-number fractions.

Germline CDR1 SGHVS, CDR2 FQNEAQ. The CDR3 is 15 residues long. Trimming shortened V by 0 bases and J by 3 bases, and 8 bases separated the two germline ends. The sample holds many counts of this clonotype. Template switching with 5'RACE generated the TCR cDNA and added a universal primer site and UMIs. MiXCR, applied by TCRdb to the 5' RACE reads, yields one record per CDR3 protein. The table has some 300,000 distinct CDR3 sequences, around 3.9% seen once. Sequences were derived from PBMCs, sampled on the day of the yellow fever booster vaccination. This receptor was taken from a young man who received the YFV17D yellow fever vaccine. The chain joins TRBV7-8 to TRBJ1-4; D is ambiguous. DNA of the CDR3: TGTGCCAGCAGCTTAGCAAGGATACCTAATGAAAAACTGTTTTTT. This encodes CASSLARIPNEKLFF.